The text below deals with one T cell receptor beta chain. These data originate in a study of cytomegalovirus exposure and HLA in healthy donors. The CDR3 runs 16 residues. Germline values: CDR1 MNHEY, CDR2 SVGAGI. Losses at the gene ends were 2 bases for V and 1 base for J; bases not matched to a gene: 7. PCR involved 60 Vbeta and 13 Jbeta primers. Libraries were prepared by immunoSEQ multiplex PCR; TCRdb keeps only in-frame clonotypes and omits some of them. This table holds 90,000 to 120,000 clones, roughly 80% found once. The TCR comes from a woman between 40 and 55 years old in good health and CMV-seronegative. The gene calls are TRBV6-5 and TRBJ1-2, with 7 bases fitting TRBD1. The specimen was PBMCs. The CDR3 DNA is TGTGCCAGCAGTTACACCTACGACAGGGTTAACTATGGCTACACCTTC. Its translation is CASSYTYDRVNYGYTF.